This record looks at one T cell receptor (beta chain) sequence and its context. What it recognizes is unknown. The data derive from a study of a mutant IDH1 vaccine in newly diagnosed glioma. Background on the study: Investigators started vaccination 4-6 weeks after radiotherapy alone, or with temozolomide cycles. Sex distribution of treated patients was roughly 60% male and about 38% female; mean age was around 40 years.

V was pared by 10 bases and J by 5 bases, with 7 bases of the junction left unmatched. This CDR3 is 13 amino acids long. Per germline, CDR1 LNHDA and CDR2 SQIVND (reference sequence). Broader study findings: Immune responses induced by vaccination arose in about 93% of the patients. Changes to the top peripheral T cell clonotypes appeared unrelated to pseudoprogression.

The repertoire was sequenced with immunoSEQ multiplex PCR; TCRdb's copy has only in-frame clones and lacks some. The data show approximately 28,000 clones, with 70% to 90% seen just once and about 33% held by the top ten. Time point meaning: week 35, safety follow-up. Every vaccine dose comprised 300 ug of mutant IDH1 20-mer peptide plus topical imiquimod. This chain links TRBV19 with TRBJ1-2; 10 positions match TRBD1. This sequence originates from a man aged 25-40 years with glioma. The sample in question was PBMCs, obtained from a glioma patient whose treatment included an IDH1 peptide vaccine. In DNA, the CDR3 is TGTGCCACCGAGGACAGGGGGATATATGGCTACACCTTC. Encoded protein: CATEDRGIYGYTF.